This record looks at one TCR beta chain sequence and its context. The antigen remains undetermined. This specimen comes from a study of shared clonotypes between healthy human individuals. Notes on the study in general: Shared clonotypes: 4.5% to 5% naive CD4, around 3.5% naive CD8, about 2.2% memory CD4, 0.35% to 0.5% memory CD8. Despite large depth, sorted-subset datasets appeared incompletely sequenced. Against clonotypes common to all four donors, non-shared ones had lower generation probabilities.

The CDR3 is 16 residues long. After removal of 4 bases from V and 4 bases from J, the junction contained 10 bases not matched to a gene. Germline loops: CDR1 SEHNR, CDR2 FQNEAQ (reference sequence). Some clones are missing from TCRdb's copy, which holds only in-frame ones; the method was immunoSEQ multiplex PCR. The table lists about 1.5 million clones, roughly 95% of them singletons. Every contributor of samples was a Caucasian grown-up residing in Nashville, Tennessee. J is TRBJ2-5 and V is TRBV7-9; TRBD2 matches at 9 bases. Sequencing was performed on naive CD4+ T cells sorted from blood. Indicated subset: CD45RA+ positively selected. The source is a man aged 25 to 40 in good health. CDR3 in DNA: TGTGCCAGCAGCTGGGGCGGGAGGGCCAGTGGAGAGACCCAGTACTTC. Protein: CASSWGGRASGETQYF. The full variable domain, with the rest looked up from reference TRBV7-9 and TRBJ2-5, is DTGVSQNPRHKITKRGQNVTFRCDPISEHNRLYWYRQTLGQGPEFLTYFQNEAQLEKSRLLSDRFSAERPKGSFSTLEIQRTEQGDSAMYLCASSWGGRASGETQYFGPGTRLLVL.